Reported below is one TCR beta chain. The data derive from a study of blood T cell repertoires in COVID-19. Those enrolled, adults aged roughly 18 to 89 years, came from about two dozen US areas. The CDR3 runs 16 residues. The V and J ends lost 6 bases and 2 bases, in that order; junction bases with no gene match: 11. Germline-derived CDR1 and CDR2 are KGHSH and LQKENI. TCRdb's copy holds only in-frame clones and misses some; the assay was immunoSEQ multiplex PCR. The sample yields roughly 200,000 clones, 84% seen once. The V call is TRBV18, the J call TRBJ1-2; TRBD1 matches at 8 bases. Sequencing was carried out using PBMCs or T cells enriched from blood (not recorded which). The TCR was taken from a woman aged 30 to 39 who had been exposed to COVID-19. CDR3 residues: CASSPGDRGANYGYTF. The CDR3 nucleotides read TGTGCCAGCTCTCCAGGTGACAGGGGTGCGAACTATGGCTACACCTTC.